Reported below is one TCR beta chain. J gave up 6 bases and V 5 bases, and 12 bases lay outside the gene matches. Germline CDR1 reads SGHVS; CDR2 reads FNYEAQ. CDR3 length equals 15 residues. This record comes from a study of regulatory T cells in long-lasting Graves disease. Specified time point: newly diagnosed GD, antithyroid drugs for less than 3 months. The TCR library was prepared using RNA isolated from PBMCs. HTBI primers from iRepertoire and Arm-PCR of CDR3 regions yielded the TCR beta libraries. TCRdb independently ran MiXCR on the multiplex PCR reads; one entry per CDR3 protein. The sample lists 500,000 to 700,000 distinct CDR3 sequences; roughly 15% were seen once. The data also belong to a second study, concerning T cells in Graves' hyperthyroidism and ophthalmopathy.

This sample comprised peripheral blood mononuclear cells (PBMCs), obtained at new diagnosis, from a patient treated with antithyroid drugs. This sequence joins TRBV7-6 and TRBJ2-7, with 8 bases that match TRBD1. This receptor was obtained from a woman in her twenties or thirties with Graves disease. DNA for the CDR3: TGTGCCAGCAGCCGAGGACAGGGACCCGTGGGCGAGCAGTACTTC. It specifies CASSRGQGPVGEQYF.